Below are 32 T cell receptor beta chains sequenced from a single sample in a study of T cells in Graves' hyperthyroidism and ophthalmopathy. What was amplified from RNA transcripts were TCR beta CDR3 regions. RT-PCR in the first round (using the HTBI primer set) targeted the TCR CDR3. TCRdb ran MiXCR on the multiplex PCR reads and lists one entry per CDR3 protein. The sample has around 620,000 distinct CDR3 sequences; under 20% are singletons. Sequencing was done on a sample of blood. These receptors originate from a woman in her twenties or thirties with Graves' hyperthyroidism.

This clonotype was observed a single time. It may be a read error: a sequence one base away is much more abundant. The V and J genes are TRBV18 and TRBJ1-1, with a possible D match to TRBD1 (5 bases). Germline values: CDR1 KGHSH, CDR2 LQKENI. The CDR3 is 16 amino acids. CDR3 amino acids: CAGSPPQRQKYTEAFF. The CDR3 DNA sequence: TGTGCCGGCTCACCACCACAACGACAGAAGTACACTGAAGCTTTCTTT.

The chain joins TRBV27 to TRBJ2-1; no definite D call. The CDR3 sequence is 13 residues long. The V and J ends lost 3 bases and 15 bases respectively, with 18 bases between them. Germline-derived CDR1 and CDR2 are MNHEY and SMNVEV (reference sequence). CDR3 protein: CASSLRRSMALFF. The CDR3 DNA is TGTGCCAGCAGTTTGAGGCGGTCTATGGCCTTGTTCTTC.

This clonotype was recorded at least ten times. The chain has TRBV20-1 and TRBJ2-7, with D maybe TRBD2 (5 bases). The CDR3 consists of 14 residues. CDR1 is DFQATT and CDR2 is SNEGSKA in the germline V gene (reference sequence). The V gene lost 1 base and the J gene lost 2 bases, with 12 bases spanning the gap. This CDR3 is CSARALAGAYEQYF. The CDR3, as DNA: TGCAGTGCTAGAGCGCTAGCCGGAGCCTACGAGCAGTACTTC.

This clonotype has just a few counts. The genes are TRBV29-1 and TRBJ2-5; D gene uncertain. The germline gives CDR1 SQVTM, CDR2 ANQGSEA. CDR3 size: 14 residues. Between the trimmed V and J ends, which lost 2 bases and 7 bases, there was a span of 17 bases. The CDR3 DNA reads TGCAGCGTTGAAATGGGCAGCAGTTGGGGGACCCAGTACTTC. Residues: CSVEMGSSWGTQYF.

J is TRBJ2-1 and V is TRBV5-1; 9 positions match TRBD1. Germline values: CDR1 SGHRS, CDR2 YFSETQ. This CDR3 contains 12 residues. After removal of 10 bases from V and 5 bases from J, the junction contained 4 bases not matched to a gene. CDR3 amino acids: CASGTGNNEQFF. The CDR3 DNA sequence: TGCGCCTCAGGGACAGGGAACAATGAGCAGTTCTTC. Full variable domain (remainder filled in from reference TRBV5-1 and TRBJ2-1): KAGVTQTPRYLIKTRGQQVTLSCSPISGHRSVSWYQQTPGQGLQFLFEYFSETQRNKGNFPGRFSGRQFSNSRSEMNVSTLELGDSALYLCASGTGNNEQFFGPGTRLTVL.

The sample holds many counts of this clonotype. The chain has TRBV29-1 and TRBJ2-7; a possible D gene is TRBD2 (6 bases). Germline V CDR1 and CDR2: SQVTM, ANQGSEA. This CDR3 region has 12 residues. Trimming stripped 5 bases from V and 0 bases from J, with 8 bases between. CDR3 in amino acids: CSVRGSSYEQYF. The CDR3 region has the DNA TGCAGCGTTCGGGGGAGCTCCTACGAGCAGTACTTC.

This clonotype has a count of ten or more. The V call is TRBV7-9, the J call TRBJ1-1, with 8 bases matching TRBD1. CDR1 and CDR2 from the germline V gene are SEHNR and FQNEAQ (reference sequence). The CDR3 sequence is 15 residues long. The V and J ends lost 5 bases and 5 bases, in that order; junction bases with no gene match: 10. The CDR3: CASSARTGTVTEAFF. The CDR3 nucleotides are TGTGCCAGCAGCGCGCGGACAGGGACAGTGACTGAAGCTTTCTTT.

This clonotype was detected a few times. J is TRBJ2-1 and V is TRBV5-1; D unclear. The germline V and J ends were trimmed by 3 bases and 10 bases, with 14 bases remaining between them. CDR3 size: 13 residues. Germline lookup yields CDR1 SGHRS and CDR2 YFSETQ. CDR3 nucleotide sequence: TGCGCCAGCAGCTCGGGTGGTGGTGGAGAGCAGTTCTTC. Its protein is CASSSGGGGEQFF.

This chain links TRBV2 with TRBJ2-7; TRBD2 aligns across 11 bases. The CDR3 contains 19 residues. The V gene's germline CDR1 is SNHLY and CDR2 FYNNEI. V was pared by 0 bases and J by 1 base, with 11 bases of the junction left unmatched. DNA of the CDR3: TGTGCCAGCAGTGAAGCGCTTCTTGGGACTAGCGGTTATTCCTACGAGCAGTACTTC. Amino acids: CASSEALLGTSGYSYEQYF.

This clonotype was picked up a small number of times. The CDR3 here is CASSWENREGYGYTF. CDR3 DNA sequence: TGTGCCAGCAGCTGGGAGAACAGGGAGGGCTATGGCTACACCTTC. The chain is built from TRBV5-4 and TRBJ1-2, with a tentative D call TRBD1 (6 bases). This CDR3 spans 15 amino acids. The germline V and J ends were trimmed by 3 bases and 4 bases, with 16 bases remaining between them. CDR1 and CDR2 (germline): SGHNT, YYREEE (reference sequence).

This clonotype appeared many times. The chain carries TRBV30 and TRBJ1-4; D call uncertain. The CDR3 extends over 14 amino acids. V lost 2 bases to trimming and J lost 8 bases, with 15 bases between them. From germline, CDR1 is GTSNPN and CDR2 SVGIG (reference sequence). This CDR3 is CAWSLGFDGEKLFF. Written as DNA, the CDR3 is TGTGCCTGGAGTTTGGGATTTGACGGAGAAAAACTGTTTTTT.

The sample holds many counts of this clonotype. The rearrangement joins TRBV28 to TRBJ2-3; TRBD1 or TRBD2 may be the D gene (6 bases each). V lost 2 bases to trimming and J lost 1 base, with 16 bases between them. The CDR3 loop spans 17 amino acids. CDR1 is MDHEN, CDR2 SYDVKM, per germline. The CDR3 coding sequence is TGTGCCAGCAGTTTAGTCCGGGGGCGAGGTGGCACAGATACGCAGTATTTT. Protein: CASSLVRGRGGTDTQYF.

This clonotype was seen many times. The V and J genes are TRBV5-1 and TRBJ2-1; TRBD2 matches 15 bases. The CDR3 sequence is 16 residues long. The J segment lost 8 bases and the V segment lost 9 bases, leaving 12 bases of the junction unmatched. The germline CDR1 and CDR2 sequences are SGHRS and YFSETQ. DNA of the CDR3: TGCGCCACACGGACTAGCGGGAGGGGAGGGACCGATGAGCAGTTCTTC. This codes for CATRTSGRGGTDEQFF. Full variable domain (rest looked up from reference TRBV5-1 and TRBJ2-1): KAGVTQTPRYLIKTRGQQVTLSCSPISGHRSVSWYQQTPGQGLQFLFEYFSETQRNKGNFPGRFSGRQFSNSRSEMNVSTLELGDSALYLCATRTSGRGGTDEQFFGPGTRLTVL.

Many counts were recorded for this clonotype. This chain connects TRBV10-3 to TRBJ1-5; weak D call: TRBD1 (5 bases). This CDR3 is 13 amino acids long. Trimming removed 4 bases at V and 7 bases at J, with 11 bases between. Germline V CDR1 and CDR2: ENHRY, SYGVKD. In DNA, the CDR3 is TGTGCCATCAGTGTGACCGGGGGGCAGCCCCAGCATTTT. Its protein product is CAISVTGGQPQHF.

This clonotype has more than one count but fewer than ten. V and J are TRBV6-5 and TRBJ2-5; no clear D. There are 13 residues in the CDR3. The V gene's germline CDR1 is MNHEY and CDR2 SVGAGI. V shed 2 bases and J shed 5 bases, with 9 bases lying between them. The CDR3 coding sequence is TGTGCCAGCAGTTACGGCGGTTTGGAGACCCAGTACTTC. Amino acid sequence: CASSYGGLETQYF.

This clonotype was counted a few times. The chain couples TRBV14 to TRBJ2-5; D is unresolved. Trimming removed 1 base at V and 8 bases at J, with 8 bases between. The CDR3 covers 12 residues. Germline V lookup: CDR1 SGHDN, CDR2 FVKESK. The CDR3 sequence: CASSQVGSTQYF. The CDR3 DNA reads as TGTGCCAGCAGCCAAGTTGGCAGTACCCAGTACTTC.

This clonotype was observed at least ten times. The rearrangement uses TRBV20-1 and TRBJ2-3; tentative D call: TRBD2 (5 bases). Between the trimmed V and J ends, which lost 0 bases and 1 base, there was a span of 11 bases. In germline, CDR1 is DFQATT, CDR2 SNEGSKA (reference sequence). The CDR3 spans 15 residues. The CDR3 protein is CSARDILEGTDTQYF. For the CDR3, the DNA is TGCAGTGCTAGAGATATTTTGGAGGGCACAGATACGCAGTATTTT.

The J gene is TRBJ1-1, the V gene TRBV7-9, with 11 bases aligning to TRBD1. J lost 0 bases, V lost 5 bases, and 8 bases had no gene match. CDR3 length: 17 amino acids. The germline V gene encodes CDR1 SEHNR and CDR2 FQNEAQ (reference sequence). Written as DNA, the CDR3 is TGTGCCAGCAGCAAGGGACAGGGGGTGATGATGAACACTGAAGCTTTCTTT. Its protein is CASSKGQGVMMNTEAFF.

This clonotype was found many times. In DNA form, the CDR3 reads TGTGCCTGGAGTGCGGCCAGGGCAGATACGCAGTATTTT. Protein: CAWSAARADTQYF. V and J are TRBV30 and TRBJ2-3, with D perhaps matching TRBD1 (5 bases). This CDR3 has 13 residues. Germline lookup yields CDR1 GTSNPN and CDR2 SVGIG (reference sequence). V shed 1 base and J shed 4 bases, with 9 bases lying between them.

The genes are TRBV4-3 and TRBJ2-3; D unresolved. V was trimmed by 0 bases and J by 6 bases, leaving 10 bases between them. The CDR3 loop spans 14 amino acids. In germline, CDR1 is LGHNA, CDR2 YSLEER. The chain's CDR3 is CASSQDGVADTQYF. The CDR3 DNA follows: TGCGCCAGCAGCCAAGATGGGGTGGCGGATACGCAGTATTTT.

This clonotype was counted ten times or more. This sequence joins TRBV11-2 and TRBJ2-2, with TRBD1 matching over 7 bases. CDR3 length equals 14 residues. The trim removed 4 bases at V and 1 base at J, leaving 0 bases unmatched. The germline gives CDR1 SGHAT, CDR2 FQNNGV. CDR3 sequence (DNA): TGTGCCAGCAGCTGGACAGGGAACACCGGGGAGCTGTTTTTT. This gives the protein CASSWTGNTGELFF.

The CDR3 DNA follows: TGTGCCAGCAGTTACGACGGAAAACTCCAAGAGACCCAGTACTTC. Residues: CASSYDGKLQETQYF. The chain links TRBV6-5 to TRBJ2-5, with D uncertain. CDR1 and CDR2 (germline): MNHEY, SVGAGI. The CDR3 is made up of 15 amino acids. The V gene lost 2 bases and the J gene lost 1 base, with 11 bases spanning the gap.

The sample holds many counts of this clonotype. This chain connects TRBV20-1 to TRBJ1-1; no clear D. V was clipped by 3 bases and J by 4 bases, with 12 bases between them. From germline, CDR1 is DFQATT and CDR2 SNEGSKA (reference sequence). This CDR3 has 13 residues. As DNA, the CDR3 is TGCAGTGCTAGTAGCGAGGTTGGCACTGAAGCTTTCTTT. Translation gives CSASSEVGTEAFF.

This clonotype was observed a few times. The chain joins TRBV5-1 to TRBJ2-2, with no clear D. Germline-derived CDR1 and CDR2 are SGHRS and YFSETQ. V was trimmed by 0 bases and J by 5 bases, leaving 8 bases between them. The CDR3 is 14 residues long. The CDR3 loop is CASSLERWTGELFF. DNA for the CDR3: TGCGCCAGCAGCTTGGAAAGGTGGACCGGGGAGCTGTTTTTT.

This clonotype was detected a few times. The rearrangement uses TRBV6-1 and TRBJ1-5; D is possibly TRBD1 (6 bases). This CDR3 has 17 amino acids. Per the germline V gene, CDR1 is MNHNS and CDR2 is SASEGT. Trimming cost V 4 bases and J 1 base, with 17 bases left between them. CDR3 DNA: TGTGCCAGCAGTGCGACAGGCCCATATGAGAGCAATCAGCCCCAGCATTTT. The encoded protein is CASSATGPYESNQPQHF.

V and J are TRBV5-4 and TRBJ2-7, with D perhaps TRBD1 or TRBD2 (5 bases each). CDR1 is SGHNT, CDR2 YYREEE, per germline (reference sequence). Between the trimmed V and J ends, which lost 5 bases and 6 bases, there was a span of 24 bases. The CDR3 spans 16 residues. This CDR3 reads CASRATPGRANGEQYF. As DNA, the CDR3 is TGTGCCAGCAGGGCAACCCCGGGACGGGCTAATGGCGAGCAGTACTTC. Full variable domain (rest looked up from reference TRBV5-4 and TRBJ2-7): ETGVTQSPTHLIKTRGQQVTLRCSSQSGHNTVSWYQQALGQGPQFIFQYYREEENGRGNFPPRFSGLQFPNYSSELNVNALELDDSALYLCASRATPGRANGEQYFGPGTRLTVT.

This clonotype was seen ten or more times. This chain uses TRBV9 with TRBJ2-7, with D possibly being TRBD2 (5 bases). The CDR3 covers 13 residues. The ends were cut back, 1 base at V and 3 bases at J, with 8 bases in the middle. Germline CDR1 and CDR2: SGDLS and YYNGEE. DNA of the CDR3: TGTGCCAGCAGCGTAACTGAGGGCTACGAGCAGTACTTC. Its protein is CASSVTEGYEQYF.

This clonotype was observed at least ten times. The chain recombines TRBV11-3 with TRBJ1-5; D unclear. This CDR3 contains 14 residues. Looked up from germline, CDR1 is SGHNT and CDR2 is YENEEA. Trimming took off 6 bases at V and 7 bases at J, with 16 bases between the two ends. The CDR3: CASSSTPTLQPQHF. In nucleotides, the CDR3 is TGTGCCAGCAGTTCAACCCCGACCTTGCAGCCCCAGCATTTT.

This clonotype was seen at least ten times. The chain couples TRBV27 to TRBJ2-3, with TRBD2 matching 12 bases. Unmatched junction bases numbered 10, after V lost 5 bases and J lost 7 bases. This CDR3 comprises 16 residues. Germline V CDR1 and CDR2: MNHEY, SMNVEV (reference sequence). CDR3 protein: CASSPQPGLAGYTQYF. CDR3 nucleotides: TGTGCCAGCAGTCCCCAGCCGGGACTAGCGGGTTATACGCAGTATTTT.

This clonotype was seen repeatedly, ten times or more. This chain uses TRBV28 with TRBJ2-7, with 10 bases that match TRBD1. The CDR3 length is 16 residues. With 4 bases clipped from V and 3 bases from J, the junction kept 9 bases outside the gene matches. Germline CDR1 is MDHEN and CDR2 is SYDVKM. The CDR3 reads CASSSDRGTHRYEQYF. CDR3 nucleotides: TGTGCCAGCAGTTCGGACAGGGGGACCCACCGCTACGAGCAGTACTTC. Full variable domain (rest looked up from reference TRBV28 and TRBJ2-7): DVKVTQSSRYLVKRTGEKVFLECVQDMDHENMFWYRQDPGLGLRLIYFSYDVKMKEKGDIPEGYSVSREKKERFSLILESASTNQTSMYLCASSSDRGTHRYEQYFGPGTRLTVT.

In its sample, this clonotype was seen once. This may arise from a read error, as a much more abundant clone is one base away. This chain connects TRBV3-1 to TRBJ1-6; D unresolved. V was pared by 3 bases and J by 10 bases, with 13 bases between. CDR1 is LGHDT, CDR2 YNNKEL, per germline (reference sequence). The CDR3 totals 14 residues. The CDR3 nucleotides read TGTGCCAGCAGCCACGTCTATGGCGGCTCACCCCTCCACTTT. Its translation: CASSHVYGGSPLHF.

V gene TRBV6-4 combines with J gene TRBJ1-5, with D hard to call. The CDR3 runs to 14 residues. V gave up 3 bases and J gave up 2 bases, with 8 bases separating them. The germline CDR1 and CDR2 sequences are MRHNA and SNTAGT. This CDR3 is CASSERAGNQPQHF. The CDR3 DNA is TGTGCCAGCAGTGAGAGGGCTGGCAATCAGCCCCAGCATTTT.